One sample yielded the 19 T cell receptor beta chains listed below, sequenced in a study of blood T cell repertoires in COVID-19. Sequencing used immunoSEQ multiplex PCR; TCRdb keeps in-frame clones, though not all of them. The repertoire holds around 110,000 clones, with approximately 78% as singletons. The sequenced material came from peripheral blood. All receptors come from a man aged 70-80 years with acute or convalescent COVID-19.

This chain uses TRBV28 with TRBJ1-2; D is perhaps TRBD1 (5 bases). Trimming stripped 4 bases from V and 3 bases from J, with 9 bases between. There are 13 residues in the CDR3. Germline V gives CDR1 MDHEN, CDR2 SYDVKM. CDR3 residues: CASSWGDDYGYTF. The CDR3 bases are TGTGCCAGCAGTTGGGGCGACGACTATGGCTACACCTTC.

The CDR3 reads CASSWQGFSGEQYF. The CDR3 DNA follows: TGTGCCAGCAGTTGGCAGGGGTTTTCGGGGGAGCAGTACTTC. The genes are TRBV6-5 and TRBJ2-7; D is possibly TRBD1 (6 bases). The CDR3 covers 14 residues. From germline, CDR1 is MNHEY and CDR2 SVGAGI. V lost 4 bases and J 7 bases, leaving 17 bases between the germline ends.

Only a few counts were recorded for this clone. DNA of the CDR3: TGTGCCAGTAGATCACAGGGGCCCGGCTATGGCTACACCTTC. This translates into CASRSQGPGYGYTF. V usage is TRBV28 and J usage is TRBJ1-2, with 7 bases aligning to TRBD1. V shed 9 bases, J shed 4 bases, and the junction held 11 bases outside the gene matches. The CDR3 is made up of 14 amino acids. Germline V gene data show CDR1 as MDHEN and CDR2 as SYDVKM.

This clone has a single count. The V call is TRBV7-3, the J call TRBJ2-7, with TRBD2 as a possible D gene (5 bases). Germline V gives CDR1 SGHTA, CDR2 FQGTGA. The CDR3 runs to 14 residues. The V end lost 1 base, the J end lost 6 bases, and 13 bases lay between the germline ends. The CDR3 DNA reads as TGTGCCAGCAGCTTAAATCTAGCTGGGAGCGAGCAGTACTTC. This sequence encodes CASSLNLAGSEQYF. Supplemented by reference TRBV7-3 and TRBJ2-7, the full variable domain reads GAGVSQTPSNKVTEKGKYVELRCDPISGHTALYWYRQSLGQGPEFLIYFQGTGAADDSGLPNDRFFAVRPEGSVSTLKIQRTERGDSAVYLCASSLNLAGSEQYFGPGTRLTVT.

Here the CDR3 DNA reads TGTGCCAGCAGTTTGATGGGGGCCAATCAGCCCCAGCATTTT. Its translation is CASSLMGANQPQHF. The chain has TRBV28 and TRBJ1-5, with D possibly being TRBD1 (6 bases). This CDR3 comprises 14 residues. V was trimmed by 3 bases and J by 3 bases, leaving 9 bases between them. Germline V gene data show CDR1 as MDHEN and CDR2 as SYDVKM.

The chain uses TRBV10-1 and TRBJ2-1; D is possibly TRBD2 (5 bases). With 5 bases removed from V and 7 bases from J, the gap between germline ends came to 21 bases. Germline V CDR1 and CDR2: WNHNN, SYGVQD (reference sequence). This CDR3 is 16 amino acids long. In DNA, the CDR3 is TGCGCCAGCAGTCATCAAGGGAGTGGGTTTAGGAATGAGCAGTTCTTC. It specifies CASSHQGSGFRNEQFF.

The rearrangement uses TRBV5-1 and TRBJ1-2; D is possibly TRBD1 (6 bases). Trimming removed 4 bases from V and 4 bases from J, with 14 bases in between. Germline loops: CDR1 SGHRS, CDR2 YFSETQ. The CDR3 totals 14 residues. The CDR3 sequence: CASSNEQGSYGYTF. Written as DNA, the CDR3 is TGCGCCAGCAGCAATGAACAGGGATCCTATGGCTACACCTTC.

V and J are TRBV6-5 and TRBJ1-1; the D is unclear. This CDR3 comprises 12 residues. V gave up 8 bases and J gave up 0 bases, with 7 bases separating them. Germline CDR1 and CDR2: MNHEY and SVGAGI. CDR3 protein: CASQVMNTEAFF. In DNA, the CDR3 is TGTGCCAGCCAGGTAATGAACACTGAAGCTTTCTTT.

The chain recombines TRBV7-9 with TRBJ2-1; 15 bases are a match to TRBD2. The trim removed 3 bases at V and 6 bases at J, leaving 0 bases unmatched. CDR3 length equals 15 residues. The V gene's germline CDR1 is SEHNR and CDR2 FQNEAQ (reference sequence). CDR3 residues: CASSLGLAGGNEQFF. The CDR3 DNA follows: TGTGCCAGCAGCTTGGGACTAGCGGGAGGCAATGAGCAGTTCTTC.

The chain's CDR3 is CAISESGQNNQPQHF. The CDR3 coding sequence is TGTGCCATCAGTGAGTCAGGACAGAATAATCAGCCCCAGCATTTT. The chain recombines TRBV10-3 with TRBJ1-5; D is possibly TRBD1 (6 bases). V dropped 0 bases and J dropped 4 bases, with 10 bases sitting between them. The CDR3 consists of 15 residues. Per germline, CDR1 ENHRY and CDR2 SYGVKD.

The rearrangement joins TRBV11-1 to TRBJ2-3, with 12 nucleotides matching TRBD2. V lost 5 bases to trimming and J lost 0 bases; unmatched junction nucleotides: 3. The CDR3 contains 16 residues. In germline, CDR1 is SGHAT, CDR2 FQDESV (reference sequence). The CDR3 DNA sequence: TGTGCCAGCAGCCCTGGACTAGCGGGAAGCACAGATACGCAGTATTTT. This translates into CASSPGLAGSTDTQYF.

This clone turned up a few times. The gene calls are TRBV29-1 and TRBJ1-2; tentatively, D is TRBD1 (6 bases). Germline-derived CDR1 and CDR2 are SQVTM and ANQGSEA. The CDR3 sequence is 14 residues long. The V end lost 5 bases, the J end lost 5 bases, and 18 bases lay between the germline ends. CDR3 nucleotide sequence: TGCAGCGTTACCTTCGGACAGACCGGTTATGGCTACACCTTC. Its translation: CSVTFGQTGYGYTF.

This clone appeared a few times. The chain employs TRBV11-2 and TRBJ2-2; 10 nucleotides match TRBD2. Germline V lookup: CDR1 SGHAT, CDR2 FQNNGV. The V segment lost 7 bases and the J segment 7 bases; nucleotides outside the gene matches: 9. The CDR3 loop spans 15 amino acids. In nucleotides, the CDR3 is TGTGCCAGCACTCAAGGACTAGCGGTGATCGGGGAGCTGTTTTTT. It yields the protein CASTQGLAVIGELFF.

This sequence joins TRBV5-6 and TRBJ1-5; D gene unclear. CDR1 and CDR2 (germline): SGHDT, YYEEEE. This CDR3 spans 15 amino acids. Trimming stripped 6 bases from V and 2 bases from J, with 15 bases between. CDR3 amino acids: CASTSLSRRNQPQHF. CDR3 DNA: TGTGCCAGCACCTCACTGTCGAGGCGCAATCAGCCCCAGCATTTT. The whole variable domain, filled in from reference TRBV5-6 and TRBJ1-5, reads DAGVTQSPTHLIKTRGQQVTLRCSPKSGHDTVSWYQQALGQGPQFIFQYYEEEERQRGNFPDRFSGHQFPNYSSELNVNALLLGDSALYLCASTSLSRRNQPQHFGDGTRLSIL.

This chain connects TRBV19 to TRBJ2-1, with 15 positions matching TRBD2. Looked up from germline, CDR1 is LNHDA and CDR2 is SQIVND (reference sequence). The V gene end was trimmed by 5 bases and the J gene end by 0 bases; junction bases not matched to a gene: 11. The CDR3 length is 20 residues. The CDR3, as DNA: TGTGCCAGTAGTGCCTCTCGGACTAGCGGGGGGGGAAGCTCCTACAATGAGCAGTTCTTC. It yields the protein CASSASRTSGGGSSYNEQFF. The whole variable domain, remainder taken from reference TRBV19 and TRBJ2-1, is DGGITQSPKYLFRKEGQNVTLSCEQNLNHDAMYWYRQDPGQGLRLIYYSQIVNDFQKGDIAEGYSVSREKKESFPLTVTSAQKNPTAFYLCASSASRTSGGGSSYNEQFFGPGTRLTVL.

The chain couples TRBV6-5 to TRBJ1-6; TRBD1 is a possible D gene (5 bases). Germline CDR1 MNHEY, CDR2 SVGAGI. V lost 6 bases and J 5 bases, leaving 14 bases between the germline ends. This CDR3 is built from 15 residues. In nucleotides, the CDR3 is TGTGCCAGCAGCGCCGGCAGGGTCAATAATTCACCCCTCCACTTT. This sequence encodes CASSAGRVNNSPLHF.

The rearrangement links TRBV7-3 to TRBJ2-1, with TRBD2 identical over 11 bases. Germline V gives CDR1 SGHTA, CDR2 FQGTGA. The trim removed 8 bases at V and 10 bases at J, leaving 7 bases unmatched. This CDR3 comprises 13 residues. The CDR3 loop is CASSRASGGEQFF. Written as DNA, the CDR3 is TGTGCCAGCTCCCGGGCTAGCGGGGGGGAGCAGTTCTTC.

The gene calls are TRBV6-1 and TRBJ1-1; no clear D. V was trimmed by 2 bases and J by 4 bases, leaving 2 bases between them. CDR1 and CDR2 from the germline V gene are MNHNS and SASEGT. This CDR3 region has 11 residues. As DNA, the CDR3 is TGTGCCAGCAGTGAACGCACTGAAGCTTTCTTT. This gives the protein CASSERTEAFF.

The chain has TRBV2 and TRBJ1-5, with 9 bases fitting TRBD1. This CDR3 has 14 residues. After removal of 8 bases from V and 6 bases from J, the junction contained 8 bases not matched to a gene. Germline-derived CDR1 and CDR2 are SNHLY and FYNNEI. This CDR3 reads CASDKQGAGQPQHF. CDR3 coding DNA: TGTGCCAGCGATAAACAGGGGGCTGGTCAGCCCCAGCATTTT. The whole variable domain, filled in from reference TRBV2 and TRBJ1-5, reads EPEVTQTPSHQVTQMGQEVILRCVPISNHLYFYWYRQILGQKVEFLVSFYNNEISEKSEIFDDQFSVERPDGSNFTLKIRSTKLEDSAMYFCASDKQGAGQPQHFGDGTRLSIL.